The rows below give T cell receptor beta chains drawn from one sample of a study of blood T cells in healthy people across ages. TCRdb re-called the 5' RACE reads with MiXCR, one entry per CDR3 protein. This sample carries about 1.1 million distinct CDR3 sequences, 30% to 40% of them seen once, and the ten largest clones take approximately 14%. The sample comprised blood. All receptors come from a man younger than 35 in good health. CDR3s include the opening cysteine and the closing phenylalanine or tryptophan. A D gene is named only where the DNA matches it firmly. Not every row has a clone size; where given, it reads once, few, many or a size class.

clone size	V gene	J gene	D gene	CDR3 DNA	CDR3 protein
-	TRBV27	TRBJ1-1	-	TGTGCCAGCAGTCCCACCGGGACACGGGGGAACACTGAAGCTTTCTTT	CASSPTGTRGNTEAFF
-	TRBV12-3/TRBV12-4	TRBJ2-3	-	TGTGCCAGCATCCTCTGGGGGTCCCTCGAAGATACGCAGTATTTT	CASILWGSLEDTQYF
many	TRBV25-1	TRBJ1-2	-	TGTGCCAGCAGCACGAGGATTCTCTATGGCTACACCTTC	CASSTRILYGYTF
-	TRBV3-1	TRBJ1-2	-	TGTGCCAGCAGCCAAGTCATAGGGGATGGCTACACCTTC	CASSQVIGDGYTF
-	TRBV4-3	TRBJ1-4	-	TGCGCCAGCAGCCAAGAGGGCCGGGGACTGCGGAAACTGTTTTTT	CASSQEGRGLRKLFF
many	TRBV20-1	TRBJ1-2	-	TGCAGTGCTACCCGACAGGTAGTCTATGGCTACACCTTC	CSATRQVVYGYTF
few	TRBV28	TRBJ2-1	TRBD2	TGTGCCAGCACTTCCGGGGGGGGTTCTGCCTACAATGAGCAGTTCTTC	CASTSGGGSAYNEQFF
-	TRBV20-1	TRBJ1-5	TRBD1	TGCAGTGCCAGATCCGGGACAGGGGATCAGCCCCAGCATTTT	CSARSGTGDQPQHF
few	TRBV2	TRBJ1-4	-	TGTGCCAGCAGCGGGCAGGGTTTCACTAATGAAAAACTGTTTTTT	CASSGQGFTNEKLFF
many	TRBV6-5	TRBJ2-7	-	TGTGCCAGCGGGGTGGGTGAATCGACCGAGCAGTACTTC	CASGVGESTEQYF
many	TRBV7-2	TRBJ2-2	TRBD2	TGTGCCAGCAGCTTAGAAGGGACTAGTGAAACCGGGGAGCTGTTTTTT	CASSLEGTSETGELFF
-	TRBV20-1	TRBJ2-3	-	TGCAGTGCTCACCGACTAGGGGGCCCTCTGAATACGCAGTATTTT	CSAHRLGGPLNTQYF
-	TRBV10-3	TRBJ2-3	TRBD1	TGTGCCATCAGTGAGTGGGACAGGGTGGAAGGTACGCAGTATTTT	CAISEWDRVEGTQYF
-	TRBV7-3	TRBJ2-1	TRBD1	TGTGCCAGCACCGACATGGGACAGGCGTACAATGAGCAGTTCTTC	CASTDMGQAYNEQFF
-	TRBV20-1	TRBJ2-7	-	TGCAGTGCTCAAGGACGGCAGGCCTACGAGCAGTACTTC	CSAQGRQAYEQYF
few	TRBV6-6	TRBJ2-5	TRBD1	TGTGCCAGCAGTTACCGGACAGGTTGGGAGACCCAGTACTTC	CASSYRTGWETQYF
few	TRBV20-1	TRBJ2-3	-	TGCAGTGCTACCCCGGACTCGCAAGATACGCAGTATTTT	CSATPDSQDTQYF
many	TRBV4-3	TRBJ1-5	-	TGCGCCAGCAGCCACTTTCAGGGCGATCAGCCCCAGCATTTT	CASSHFQGDQPQHF
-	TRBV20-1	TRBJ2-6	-	TGCAGTGCGCCGCCTGCCTCTGGGGCCAACGTCCTGACTTTC	CSAPPASGANVLTF
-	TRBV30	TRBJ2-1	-	TGTGCCTGGAGTGCTGTGGCTAACTACAATGAGCAGTTCTTC	CAWSAVANYNEQFF
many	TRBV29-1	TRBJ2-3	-	TGCAGCGTTAGAGCTGGGATAGATACGCAGTATTTT	CSVRAGIDTQYF
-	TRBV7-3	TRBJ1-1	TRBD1	TGTGCCAGCAGCCCGGGACAGGGGGCTCTAAAGCCCACTGAAGCTTTCTTT	CASSPGQGALKPTEAFF
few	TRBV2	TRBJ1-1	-	TGTGCCAGCAGTGCCTACATGAACACTGAAGCTTTCTTT	CASSAYMNTEAFF
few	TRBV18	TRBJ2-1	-	TGTGCCAGCTCACCTTTAGAGGGGAATGAGCAGTTCTTC	CASSPLEGNEQFF
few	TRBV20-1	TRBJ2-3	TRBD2	TGCAGTGCGCAAGGACTAGCGGGGCCAGATACGCAGTATTTT	CSAQGLAGPDTQYF
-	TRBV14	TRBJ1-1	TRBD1	TGTGCCAGCAGCCAAGCAGGGACAGCCGAAGACGCTTTCTTT	CASSQAGTAEDAFF
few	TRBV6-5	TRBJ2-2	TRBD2	TGTGCCAGCAGTAGGAGCGGGGCAAACACCGGGGAGCTGTTTTTT	CASSRSGANTGELFF
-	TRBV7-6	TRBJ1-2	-	TGTGCCAGCAGCCCTCTGGGAACAGGATTAGGCTACACCTTC	CASSPLGTGLGYTF
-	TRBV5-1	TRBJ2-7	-	TGCGCCAGCAGCGTTGGCACAGGGTCCGACGAGCAGTACTTC	CASSVGTGSDEQYF
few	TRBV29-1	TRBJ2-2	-	TGCAGCCACCTTGGCGGTAACGGGGAGCTGTTTTTT	CSHLGGNGELFF
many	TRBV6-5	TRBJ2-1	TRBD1	TGTGCCAGCAGTCAGACAGGGATTACCTACAATGAGCAGTTCTTC	CASSQTGITYNEQFF
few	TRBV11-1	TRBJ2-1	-	TGTGCCAGCAGCGTAGAACGGCAGGTCAATGAGCAGTTCTTC	CASSVERQVNEQFF
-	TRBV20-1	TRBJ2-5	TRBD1	TGCAGTGCTAGTAGAATGACAGGGCTGCCGTACTTC	CSASRMTGLPYF
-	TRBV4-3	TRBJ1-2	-	TGCGCCAGCAGCCAAGATCGTTGGGGGAACTATGGCTACACCTTC	CASSQDRWGNYGYTF
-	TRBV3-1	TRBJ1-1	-	TGTGCCAGCAGCCAAGAGGGACCCGACACTGAAGCTTTCTTT	CASSQEGPDTEAFF
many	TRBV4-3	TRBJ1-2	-	TGCGCCAGCAGCCAAGAATCGGGGGACCTCTATGGCTACACCTTC	CASSQESGDLYGYTF
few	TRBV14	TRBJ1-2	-	TGTGCCAGCAGCCAGCACACAGGGACTAACTATGGCTACACCTTC	CASSQHTGTNYGYTF
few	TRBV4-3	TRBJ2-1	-	TGCGCCAGCAGCCCGGCGGGCTCCCACAATGAGCAGTTCTTC	CASSPAGSHNEQFF
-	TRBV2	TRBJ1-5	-	TGTGCCAGCAGATGGACAGACATGGGCAATCAGCCCCAGCATTTT	CASRWTDMGNQPQHF
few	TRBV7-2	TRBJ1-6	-	TGTGCCAGCAGCTTAGCGGAACAGGGTTACCTCCACTTT	CASSLAEQGYLHF
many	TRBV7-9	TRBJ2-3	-	TGTGCCAGCACCATGGTTGGAGGTACAGATACGCAGTATTTT	CASTMVGGTDTQYF
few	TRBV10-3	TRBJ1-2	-	TGTGCCATCAGTGACGAGTACAGGGACTATGGCTACACCTTC	CAISDEYRDYGYTF
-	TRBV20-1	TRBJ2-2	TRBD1	TGCAGTGCTAGAGGGACAGGTCGTTCTGGGGAGCTGTTTTTT	CSARGTGRSGELFF
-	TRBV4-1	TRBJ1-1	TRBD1	TGCGCCAGCAGCCAAAGAGGGGGCCCAATGAACACTGAAGCTTTCTTT	CASSQRGGPMNTEAFF
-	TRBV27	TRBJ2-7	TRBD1	TGTGCCAGCAGAAGACAGGGGGACGAGCAGTACTTC	CASRRQGDEQYF
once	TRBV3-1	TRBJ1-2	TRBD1	TGTGCCAGCAGCCAACCGATGGGGACAGGGGGCTATGGCTACACCTTC	CASSQPMGTGGYGYTF
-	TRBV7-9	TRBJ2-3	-	TGTGCCAGCGGCTCCGGAATACTCAATCCTAACACAGATACGCAGTATTTT	CASGSGILNPNTDTQYF
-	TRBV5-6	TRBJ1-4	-	TGTGCCAGCAGCGAAGGACAGACAATTGCTTTTGAAAAACTGTTTTTT	CASSEGQTIAFEKLFF
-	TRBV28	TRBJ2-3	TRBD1	TGTGCCTCCGGGACAGGGAATTTGGATACGCAGTATTTT	CASGTGNLDTQYF
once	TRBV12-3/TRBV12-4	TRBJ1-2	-	TGTGCCAGCAGTCAAACCGGACTGGGCCGGGGCTACACCTTC	CASSQTGLGRGYTF
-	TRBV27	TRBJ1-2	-	TGTGCCAGCAGTTTATCGGGAGCTCGTGGCTACACCTTC	CASSLSGARGYTF
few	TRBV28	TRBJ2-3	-	TGTGCCAGCAGTTTCAGGGTCCCAGATACGCAGTATTTT	CASSFRVPDTQYF
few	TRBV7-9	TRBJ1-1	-	TGTGCCAGCAGCTTAAGGTCCACGAACACTGAAGCTTTCTTT	CASSLRSTNTEAFF
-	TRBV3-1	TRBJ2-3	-	TGTGCCAGCAGCCATCTGGCGGATACGCAGTATTTT	CASSHLADTQYF
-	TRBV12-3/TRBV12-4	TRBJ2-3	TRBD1	TGTGCCAGCAGTACCCGGGACAGGGGAACGCAGTATTTT	CASSTRDRGTQYF
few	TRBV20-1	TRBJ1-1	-	TGCAGGGCCCCCGGGGGGAACACTGAAGCTTTCTTT	CRAPGGNTEAFF
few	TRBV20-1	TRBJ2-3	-	TGCAGTGCTAGTCTCCAGGAACCGCAGTATTTT	CSASLQEPQYF
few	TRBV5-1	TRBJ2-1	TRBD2	TGCGCCAGCAGCCTGGGACTAGCGGATGAGCAGTTCTTC	CASSLGLADEQFF
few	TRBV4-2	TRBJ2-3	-	TGTGCCAGCAGCCAAGACCCCGGATCCTTCACAGATACGCAGTATTTT	CASSQDPGSFTDTQYF